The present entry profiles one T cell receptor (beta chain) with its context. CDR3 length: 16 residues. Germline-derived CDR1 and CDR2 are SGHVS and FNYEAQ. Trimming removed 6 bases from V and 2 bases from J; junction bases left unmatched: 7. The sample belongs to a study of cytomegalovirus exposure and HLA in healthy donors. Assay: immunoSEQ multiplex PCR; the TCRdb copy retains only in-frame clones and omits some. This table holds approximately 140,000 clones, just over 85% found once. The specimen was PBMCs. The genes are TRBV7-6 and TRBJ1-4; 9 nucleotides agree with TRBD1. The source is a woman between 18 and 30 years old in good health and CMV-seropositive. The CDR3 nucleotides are TGTGCCAGCAGTCGAAAAACAGGGGGCACTAATGAAAAACTGTTTTTT. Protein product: CASSRKTGGTNEKLFF.